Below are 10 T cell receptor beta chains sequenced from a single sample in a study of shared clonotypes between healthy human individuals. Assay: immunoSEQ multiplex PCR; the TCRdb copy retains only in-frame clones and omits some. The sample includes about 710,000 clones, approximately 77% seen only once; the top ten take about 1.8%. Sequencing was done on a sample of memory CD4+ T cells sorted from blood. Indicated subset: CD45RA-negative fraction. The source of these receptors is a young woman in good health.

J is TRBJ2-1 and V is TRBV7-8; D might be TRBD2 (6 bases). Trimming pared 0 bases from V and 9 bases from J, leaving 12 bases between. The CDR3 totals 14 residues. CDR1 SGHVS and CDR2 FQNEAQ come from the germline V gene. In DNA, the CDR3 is TGTGCCAGCAGCTTAGCGGGGGACTTCGGTGAGCAGTTCTTC. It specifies CASSLAGDFGEQFF.

The CDR3 region has the DNA TGCAGCGTCAATACAGGGAATCCCGGGGAGCTGTTTTTT. It translates to CSVNTGNPGELFF. V usage is TRBV29-1 and J usage is TRBJ2-2, with D possibly TRBD1 on 6 matching bases. This CDR3 is 13 amino acids long. Germline V lookup: CDR1 SQVTM, CDR2 ANQGSEA. V lost 6 bases to trimming and J lost 6 bases, with 14 bases between them.

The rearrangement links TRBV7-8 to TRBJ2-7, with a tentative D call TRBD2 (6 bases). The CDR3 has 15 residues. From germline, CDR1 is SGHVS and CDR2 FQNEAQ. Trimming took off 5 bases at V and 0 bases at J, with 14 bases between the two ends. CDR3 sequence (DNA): TGTGCCAGCAGCAAGGAGGCGGGGAGCTCCTACGAGCAGTACTTC. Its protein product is CASSKEAGSSYEQYF.

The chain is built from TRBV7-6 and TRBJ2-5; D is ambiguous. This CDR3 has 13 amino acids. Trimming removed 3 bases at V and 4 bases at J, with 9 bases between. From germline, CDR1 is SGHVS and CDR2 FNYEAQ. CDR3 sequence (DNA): TGTGCCAGCAGCTTTCAGTTAGGAGAGACCCAGTACTTC. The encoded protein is CASSFQLGETQYF.

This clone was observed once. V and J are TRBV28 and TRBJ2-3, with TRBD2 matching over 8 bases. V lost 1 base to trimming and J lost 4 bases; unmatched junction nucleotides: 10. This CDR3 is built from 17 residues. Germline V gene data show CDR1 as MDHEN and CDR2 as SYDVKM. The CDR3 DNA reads TGTGCCAGCAGTTTATACTTTGGTAGCGGGAACTCAGATACGCAGTATTTT. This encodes CASSLYFGSGNSDTQYF.

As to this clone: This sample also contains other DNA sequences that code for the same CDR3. CDR3 coding DNA: TGCGCCAGCAGCCCGAACCTAGGAAACACTGAAGCTTTCTTT. The encoded protein is CASSPNLGNTEAFF. The rearrangement joins TRBV5-1 to TRBJ1-1; no clear D. There are 14 residues in the CDR3. Deletions cut 4 bases from V and 2 bases from J, with 12 bases between. The V gene's germline CDR1 is SGHRS and CDR2 YFSETQ.

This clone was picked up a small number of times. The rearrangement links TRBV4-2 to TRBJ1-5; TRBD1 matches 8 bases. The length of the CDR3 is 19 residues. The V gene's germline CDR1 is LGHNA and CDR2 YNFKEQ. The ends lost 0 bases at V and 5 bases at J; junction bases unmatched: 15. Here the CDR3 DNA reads TGTGCCAGCAGCCAAGATCTATTGGGACGGCAGGGGGCATATCAGCCCCAGCATTTT. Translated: CASSQDLLGRQGAYQPQHF.

CDR3 coding DNA: TGTGCCAGCTTCTGGGGAGCGAGGGGCTACACCTTC. This encodes CASFWGARGYTF. This chain connects TRBV28 to TRBJ1-2, with unresolved D. V lost 8 bases and J lost 8, with 15 bases in between. The CDR3 is 12 residues long. Germline V gene data show CDR1 as MDHEN and CDR2 as SYDVKM.

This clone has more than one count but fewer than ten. CDR3 in amino acids: CASSQFIPSGDYSYNEQFF. CDR3 nucleotides: TGTGCCAGCAGCCAATTCATCCCTAGCGGGGACTACTCCTACAATGAGCAGTTCTTC. The rearrangement uses TRBV14 and TRBJ2-1; 9 nucleotides align to TRBD2. The CDR3 spans 19 residues. Germline values: CDR1 SGHDN, CDR2 FVKESK. Germline trimming cut 2 bases from V and 0 bases from J; bases unmatched to any gene: 11.

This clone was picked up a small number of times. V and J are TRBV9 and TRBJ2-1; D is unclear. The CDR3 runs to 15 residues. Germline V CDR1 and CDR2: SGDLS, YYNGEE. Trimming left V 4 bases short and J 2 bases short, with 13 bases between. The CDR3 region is CASSQDAVPYNEQFF. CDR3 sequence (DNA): TGTGCCAGCAGCCAAGACGCAGTCCCCTACAATGAGCAGTTCTTC.